This T cell receptor beta chain originates from a study of somatic mutations in cytotoxic T cells in rheumatoid arthritis. Study-level results: It was in rheumatoid arthritis patients, but not in healthy controls, that CD8+ clonality increased with age.

Concerning this clone itself: Its target is not known.

This CDR3 has 15 amino acids. V was pared by 6 bases and J by 1 base, with 13 bases between. Germline CDR1 is MNHNS and CDR2 is SASEGT. Assay: immunoSEQ multiplex PCR; the TCRdb copy retains only in-frame clones and omits some. Of about 18,000 clones detected, 60% to 85% appear once; the ten largest clones hold 28%. The sequenced sample was CD8+ T cells sorted from blood. The sequence came from an adult with rheumatoid arthritis. The genes are TRBV6-1 and TRBJ1-5, with D possibly matching TRBD1 (6 bases). CDR3 DNA sequence: TGTGCCAGCAGCCAATATCAGGGGAGCAATCAGCCCCAGCATTTT. Amino acids: CASSQYQGSNQPQHF.